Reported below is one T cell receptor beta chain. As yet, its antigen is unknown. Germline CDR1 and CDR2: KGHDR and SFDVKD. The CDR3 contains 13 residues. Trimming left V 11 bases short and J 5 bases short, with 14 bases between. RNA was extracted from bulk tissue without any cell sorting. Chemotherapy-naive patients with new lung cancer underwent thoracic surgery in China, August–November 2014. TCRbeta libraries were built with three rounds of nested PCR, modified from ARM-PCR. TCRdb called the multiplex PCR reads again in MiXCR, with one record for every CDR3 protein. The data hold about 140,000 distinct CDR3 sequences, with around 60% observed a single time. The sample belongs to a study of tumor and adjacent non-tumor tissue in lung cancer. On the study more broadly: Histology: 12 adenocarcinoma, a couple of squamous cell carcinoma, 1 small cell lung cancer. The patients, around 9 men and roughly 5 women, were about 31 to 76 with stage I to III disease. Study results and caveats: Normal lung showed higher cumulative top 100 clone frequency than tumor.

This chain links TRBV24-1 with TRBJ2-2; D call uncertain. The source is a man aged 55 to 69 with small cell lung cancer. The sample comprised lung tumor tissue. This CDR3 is CAIQAKTTGELFF. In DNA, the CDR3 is TGTGCCATTCAGGCTAAGACTACCGGGGAGCTGTTTTTT.